This T cell receptor (beta chain) was identified during a study of cytomegalovirus exposure and HLA in healthy donors. Findings and caveats of the study: As confirmed in vitro, a few CMV-associated chains were specific for CMV antigens.

The PCR contained 60 Vbeta and 13 Jbeta primers. Clones were sequenced by immunoSEQ multiplex PCR, and TCRdb holds only the in-frame ones, with some missing. This sample has 200,000 or so clones, with 70% to 85% found just once. CDR1 PRHDT and CDR2 FYEKMQ come from the germline V gene (reference sequence). The CDR3 sequence is 15 residues long. Unmatched junction bases numbered 6, after V lost 4 bases and J lost 4 bases. Comments on this clone: Its antigen is undetermined.

The specimen sequenced was PBMCs. The chain employs TRBV13 and TRBJ1-3, with 8 bases aligning to TRBD1. This TCR was recovered from a boy aged 2 to 10 in good health and CMV-seronegative. The CDR3 region is CASSSTGQGGNTIYF. In DNA form, the CDR3 reads TGTGCCAGCAGCTCTACCGGACAGGGAGGAAACACCATATATTTT.